The 9 T cell receptor beta chains below come from one sample, sequenced in a study of cytomegalovirus exposure and HLA in healthy donors. PCR employed 60 Vbeta and 13 Jbeta primers. Only in-frame clones appear in the TCRdb table, and some are missing; sequencing was by immunoSEQ multiplex PCR. The table has roughly 130,000 clones, roughly 80% seen once. Material for sequencing was PBMCs. The receptors were gathered from a male donor in good health and CMV-seronegative.

V gene TRBV27 combines with J gene TRBJ1-2, with D possibly TRBD1 on 5 matching bases. The CDR3 length is 13 residues. Deletions cut 8 bases from V and 2 bases from J, with 12 bases between. Germline V gene sequence: CDR1 MNHEY, CDR2 SMNVEV (reference sequence). The DNA for the CDR3 is TGTGCCAGCGGACCTCAGGGAAACTATGGCTACACCTTC. Its translation: CASGPQGNYGYTF.

This clone was recorded a few times. This chain connects TRBV7-9 to TRBJ2-1; possible D gene TRBD1, 6 bases. Germline CDR1 is SEHNR and CDR2 is FQNEAQ (reference sequence). V was cut by 10 bases and J by 5 bases, with 18 bases left in between. The CDR3 covers 14 residues. DNA of the CDR3: TGTGCCACCGTCGGACAGTTTTTTGACAATGAGCAGTTCTTC. It encodes CATVGQFFDNEQFF.

This sequence joins TRBV15 and TRBJ1-6; TRBD1 aligns across 8 bases. From germline, CDR1 is LNHNV and CDR2 YYDKDF (reference sequence). The CDR3 extends over 16 amino acids. Trimming cost V 7 bases and J 6 bases; bases outside gene matches: 11. CDR3 in amino acids: CATTPVGGQVNSPLHF. CDR3 sequence (DNA): TGTGCCACCACCCCGGTGGGGGGACAGGTTAATTCACCCCTCCACTTT.

This clone has only one observation. The chain employs TRBV6-5 and TRBJ1-1; unclear D gene. V was trimmed by 5 bases and J by 1 base, leaving 8 bases between them. Per germline, CDR1 MNHEY and CDR2 SVGAGI. The CDR3 runs 13 residues. CDR3 protein: CASSATKNTEAFF. The CDR3 nucleotides read TGTGCCAGCAGTGCCACAAAGAACACTGAAGCTTTCTTT.

This rearrangement joins TRBV5-1 to TRBJ2-7; 7 nucleotides agree with TRBD1. J was trimmed by 2 bases and V by 3 bases; bases with no gene match: 2. Germline V gene data show CDR1 as SGHRS and CDR2 as YFSETQ. The CDR3 totals 13 residues. CDR3 sequence: CASSWGQTYEQYF. The CDR3 DNA reads as TGCGCCAGCAGCTGGGGACAGACCTACGAGCAGTACTTC.

The rearrangement uses TRBV6-6 and TRBJ2-5, with D maybe TRBD1 (5 bases). CDR1 and CDR2 from the germline V gene are MNHNY and SVGAGI (reference sequence). The V end lost 0 bases, the J end lost 6 bases, and 11 bases lay between the germline ends. This CDR3 is built from 14 residues. In DNA form, the CDR3 reads TGTGCCAGCAGTTACTCGGTGGACATTCAGACCCAGTACTTC. It encodes CASSYSVDIQTQYF.

This clone was seen once. V and J are TRBV6-5 and TRBJ1-5; maybe TRBD1 (6 bases). The ends were cut back, 2 bases at V and 10 bases at J, with 18 bases in the middle. The CDR3 covers 15 residues. From germline, CDR1 is MNHEY and CDR2 SVGAGI. Here the CDR3 DNA reads TGTGCCAGCAGTTACCCCAGGGGCCGGGATGGACCCCAGCATTTT. This encodes CASSYPRGRDGPQHF.

The CDR3 loop reads CASSEGPEGGELFF. DNA of the CDR3: TGCGCCAGCTCTGAAGGGCCGGAGGGCGGGGAGCTGTTTTTT. The genes are TRBV5-1 and TRBJ2-2, with D maybe TRBD2 (6 bases). CDR1 is SGHRS and CDR2 is YFSETQ in the germline V gene. V lost 7 bases and J 7 bases, leaving 17 bases between the germline ends. This CDR3 comprises 14 residues.

The CDR3 DNA sequence: TGTGCCAGCAGCTTGGCGGGAGGGTCTAATGAGCAGTTCTTC. It translates to CASSLAGGSNEQFF. The rearrangement joins TRBV9 to TRBJ2-1, with TRBD2 identical over 9 bases. CDR1 is SGDLS and CDR2 is YYNGEE in the germline V gene. V gave up 4 bases and J gave up 7 bases; unmatched junction bases: 6. The CDR3 contains 14 residues.